What follows are 28 T cell receptor beta chains derived from one specimen sequenced in a study of cytomegalovirus exposure and HLA in healthy donors. Primers included in the PCR were 60 Vbeta and 13 Jbeta primers. Assay used: immunoSEQ multiplex PCR; TCRdb lists only in-frame clones, some missing. The sample carries fewer than 110,000 clones, 81% recorded once. The material sequenced was PBMCs. The receptor source for this set is a man younger than 40 in good health and CMV-seronegative.

The rearrangement joins TRBV5-1 to TRBJ2-7; a weak D match, TRBD2 (6 bases). Germline V gene data show CDR1 as SGHRS and CDR2 as YFSETQ. The V end lost 4 bases, the J end lost 3 bases, and 20 bases lay between the germline ends. This CDR3 region has 16 residues. The CDR3 sequence is CASSGGFGKGGYEQYF. CDR3 coding DNA: TGCGCCAGCAGCGGGGGGTTCGGCAAAGGCGGCTACGAGCAGTACTTC.

The rearrangement links TRBV6-5 to TRBJ2-7; D not resolved. The CDR3 extends over 14 amino acids. CDR1 is MNHEY and CDR2 is SVGAGI in the germline V gene. Trimming shortened V by 6 bases and J by 3 bases, and 15 bases separated the two germline ends. CDR3 sequence reads: CASSPTPSGYEQYF. The CDR3 region has the DNA TGTGCCAGCAGCCCCACCCCATCGGGCTACGAGCAGTACTTC.

DNA of the CDR3: TGTGCCAGCAGTGCCGGGGGGGGTGAAAAACTGTTTTTT. The encoded protein is CASSAGGGEKLFF. The rearrangement joins TRBV27 to TRBJ1-4, with D possibly being TRBD1 (5 bases). Between the trimmed V and J ends, which lost 5 bases and 7 bases, there was a span of 11 bases. CDR3 length equals 13 residues. Germline CDR1 reads MNHEY; CDR2 reads SMNVEV (reference sequence).

The chain recombines TRBV6-1 with TRBJ1-1, with D possibly matching TRBD1 (6 bases). V was shortened by 7 bases and J by 0 bases, with 9 bases between the two germline ends. Germline V lookup: CDR1 MNHNS, CDR2 SASEGT. The CDR3 is made up of 13 amino acids. The CDR3 is CASTGQLNTEAFF. The CDR3 coding sequence is TGTGCCAGCACAGGACAGCTGAACACTGAAGCTTTCTTT.

The CDR3 bases are TGCGCCAGCAGCTGGGGGGGCGCCCAAGAGGGCCAGTACTTC. This gives the protein CASSWGGAQEGQYF. The gene calls are TRBV5-1 and TRBJ2-5, with D possibly matching TRBD2 (7 bases). The V and J ends lost 3 bases and 10 bases respectively, with 19 bases between them. Germline-derived CDR1 and CDR2 are SGHRS and YFSETQ. The CDR3 covers 14 residues.

The sample holds one count of this clone. The gene calls are TRBV2 and TRBJ1-5; possible D gene TRBD1, 6 bases. The V end was cut by 6 bases, the J end by 6 bases, with 15 bases between. CDR1 is SNHLY and CDR2 is FYNNEI in the germline V gene. CDR3 length equals 14 residues. CDR3: CASSPPGGLQPQHF. The CDR3 coding sequence is TGTGCCAGCAGCCCCCCGGGGGGGCTTCAGCCCCAGCATTTT.

This clone has just one count. The gene calls are TRBV4-2 and TRBJ2-3; 9 bases are shared with TRBD2. The CDR3 is made up of 18 amino acids. CDR1 and CDR2 (germline): LGHNA, YNFKEQ. With 0 bases clipped from V and 3 bases from J, the junction kept 10 bases outside the gene matches. The CDR3: CASSQEGGGAGVTDTQYF. Written as DNA, the CDR3 is TGTGCCAGCAGCCAAGAGGGCGGGGGGGCCGGTGTTACAGATACGCAGTATTTT.

The V and J genes are TRBV5-1 and TRBJ2-2; 10 bases fit TRBD2. CDR1 is SGHRS and CDR2 is YFSETQ in the germline V gene. The CDR3 is made up of 16 amino acids. V trimming: 4 bases; J trimming: 5 bases; junction bases outside the gene matches: 8. The CDR3 coding sequence is TGCGCCAGCAGCCCAACGAGTAGCGGGGGGACCGGGGAGCTGTTTTTT. Amino acid sequence: CASSPTSSGGTGELFF.

The CDR3 DNA sequence: TGTGCCAGCATTTTTCGGACTAGCGGGAGCGAGCAGTACTTC. Its translation is CASIFRTSGSEQYF. The rearrangement uses TRBV2 and TRBJ2-7; the match to TRBD2 covers 13 bases. The CDR3 sequence is 14 residues long. Germline trimming cut 7 bases from V and 6 bases from J; bases unmatched to any gene: 6. Per germline, CDR1 SNHLY and CDR2 FYNNEI.

The chain links TRBV6-5 to TRBJ2-7; 8 nucleotides align to TRBD2. The J segment lost 7 bases and the V segment lost 7 bases, leaving 6 bases of the junction unmatched. The CDR3 has 12 residues. The germline CDR1 and CDR2 sequences are MNHEY and SVGAGI. The CDR3 protein is CASTKGLGEQYF. The CDR3 coding sequence is TGTGCCAGCACCAAGGGACTAGGAGAGCAGTACTTC.

This chain joins TRBV19 and TRBJ1-2; TRBD1 is a possible D gene (6 bases). The germline V gene has CDR1 LNHDA and CDR2 SQIVND (reference sequence). V lost 5 bases, J lost 3 bases, and 13 bases lay in between. CDR3 size: 14 residues. The CDR3 loop reads CASSVSGTHYGYTF. The CDR3 DNA follows: TGTGCCAGTAGTGTTTCCGGGACACACTATGGCTACACCTTC.

The V and J genes are TRBV23-1 and TRBJ2-7; D perhaps matches TRBD1 (5 bases). TRBV23-1 is identified as an open reading frame with a role that is uncertain. V gave up 4 bases and J gave up 4 bases, with 23 bases separating them. The CDR3 consists of 17 residues. In DNA, the CDR3 is TGCGCCAGCAGTCCCCCCTTGGACATTCTCCTTGGGTACGAGCAGTACTTC. Amino acid sequence: CASSPPLDILLGYEQYF.

The chain has TRBV27 and TRBJ2-3; no definite D call. With 6 bases removed from V and 4 bases from J, the gap between germline ends came to 11 bases. Germline values: CDR1 MNHEY, CDR2 SMNVEV (reference sequence). The CDR3 is made up of 13 amino acids. CDR3 DNA: TGTGCCAGCAGCTCCGATCCGGCAGATACGCAGTATTTT. Protein product: CASSSDPADTQYF.

This chain links TRBV12-2 with TRBJ2-7; the tabulated D call, TRBD2, remains unverified against the DNA. TRBV12-2 is marked as a pseudogene. The CDR3 covers 17 residues. CDR3 sequence reads: CATWWRKRGTLTYEQYF. The CDR3 DNA follows: TGTGCCACGTGGTGGAGAAAGCGGGGGACCCTTACCTACGAGCAGTACTTC.

The CDR3 region is CASSKLRGSQPQHF. The DNA of the CDR3 is TGTGCCAGCAGCAAACTCAGAGGAAGTCAGCCCCAGCATTTT. The rearrangement joins TRBV21-1 to TRBJ1-5. TRBV21-1 is a listed pseudogene. CDR3 length: 14 amino acids.

The gene calls are TRBV5-5 and TRBJ1-1, with D possibly matching TRBD1 (5 bases). CDR1 is SGHKS and CDR2 is YYEKEE in the germline V gene (reference sequence). V was pared by 0 bases and J by 6 bases, with 9 bases between. CDR3 length: 13 amino acids. In DNA, the CDR3 is TGTGCCAGCAGCTTGGGGCAGGGCGCTGAAGCTTTCTTT. The encoded protein is CASSLGQGAEAFF.

J is TRBJ2-5 and V is TRBV30, with 11 nucleotides matching TRBD2. Trimming at V came to 0 bases and at J to 4 bases, leaving 1 base not matched to a gene. Germline V lookup: CDR1 GTSNPN, CDR2 SVGIG (reference sequence). The CDR3 is made up of 14 amino acids. The CDR3: CAWSVTSGRETQYF. The CDR3 coding sequence is TGTGCCTGGAGTGTTACTAGCGGGAGAGAGACCCAGTACTTC.

This clone has at least ten counts. The chain carries TRBV5-4 and TRBJ2-1; 7 bases are shared with TRBD1. This CDR3 region has 11 residues. V lost 8 bases, J lost 7 bases, and 3 bases stayed unmatched. The germline V gene encodes CDR1 SGHNT and CDR2 YYREEE (reference sequence). CDR3 sequence (DNA): TGTGCCAGGAAGACAGGGAATGAGCAGTTCTTC. Protein: CARKTGNEQFF.

This chain connects TRBV6-1 to TRBJ1-1; weak D call: TRBD1 (5 bases). Germline V lookup: CDR1 MNHNS, CDR2 SASEGT. Trimming cost V 3 bases and J 1 base, with 15 bases left between them. The length of the CDR3 is 16 residues. For the CDR3, the DNA is TGTGCCAGCAGTGATCTCTTCGTTAGGGGGAACACTGAAGCTTTCTTT. Its protein product is CASSDLFVRGNTEAFF.

This clone was seen a handful of times. This chain joins TRBV30 and TRBJ1-4; D ambiguous. V dropped 2 bases and J dropped 3 bases, with 7 bases sitting between them. Germline CDR1 reads GTSNPN; CDR2 reads SVGIG (reference sequence). The CDR3 spans 13 residues. Here the CDR3 DNA reads TGTGCCTGGAGTCCAGGCCCTAATGAAAAACTGTTTTTT. The encoded protein is CAWSPGPNEKLFF. The full variable domain, in which reference TRBV30 and TRBJ1-4 provide the parts outside the CDR3, is SQTIHQWPATLVQPVGSPLSLECTVEGTSNPNLYWYRQAAGRGLQLLFYSVGIGQISSEVPQNLSASRPQDRQFILSSKKLLLSDSGFYLCAWSPGPNEKLFFGSGTQLSVL.

The chain has TRBV6-5 and TRBJ1-5; weak D call: TRBD1 (6 bases). This CDR3 is built from 13 residues. CDR1 MNHEY and CDR2 SVGAGI come from the germline V gene. V lost 6 bases and J 5 bases, leaving 11 bases between the germline ends. The CDR3 DNA reads TGTGCCAGCAGGCTCGAGGGGGATCAGCCCCAGCATTTT. Encoded protein: CASRLEGDQPQHF.

The chain joins TRBV4-1 to TRBJ2-1; 9 bases fit TRBD2. Germline lookup yields CDR1 MGHRA and CDR2 YSYEKL. This CDR3 contains 16 residues. With 4 bases clipped from V and 5 bases from J, the junction kept 9 bases outside the gene matches. The CDR3 nucleotides are TGCGCCAGCAGCCCCGGGGGGCGGGAGGGAGACAATGAGCAGTTCTTC. Protein product: CASSPGGREGDNEQFF.

The chain has TRBV5-1 and TRBJ2-7; D remains unclear. CDR3 size: 15 residues. Germline-derived CDR1 and CDR2 are SGHRS and YFSETQ. With 6 bases removed from V and 2 bases from J, the gap between germline ends came to 18 bases. The CDR3 coding sequence is TGCGCCAGCATACCACAGCCCTCCTCAACCTACGAGCAGTACTTC. It yields the protein CASIPQPSSTYEQYF.

The chain links TRBV6-6 to TRBJ1-1; TRBD1 aligns across 8 bases. CDR3 length equals 14 residues. Trimming cost V 6 bases and J 3 bases; bases outside gene matches: 6. Per the germline V gene, CDR1 is MNHNY and CDR2 is SVGAGI (reference sequence). The CDR3 reads CASRRTGGDTEAFF. As DNA, the CDR3 is TGTGCCAGCAGGCGAACAGGGGGGGACACTGAAGCTTTCTTT.

This clone has just one count. The chain combines TRBV9 with TRBJ2-3, with D maybe TRBD2 (6 bases). Germline values: CDR1 SGDLS, CDR2 YYNGEE. Trimming removed 4 bases from V and 1 base from J, with 13 bases in between. CDR3 length: 15 residues. Here the CDR3 DNA reads TGTGCCAGCAGCCCCACCGGGGGAGGCACAGATACGCAGTATTTT. This sequence encodes CASSPTGGGTDTQYF. The full variable domain, rest sourced from reference TRBV9 and TRBJ2-3, is DSGVTQTPKHLITATGQRVTLRCSPRSGDLSVYWYQQSLDQGLQFLIQYYNGEERAKGNILERFSAQQFPDLHSELNLSSLELGDSALYFCASSPTGGGTDTQYFGPGTRLTVL.

The rearrangement links TRBV11-1 to TRBJ2-6, with TRBD1 identical over 8 bases. In germline, CDR1 is SGHAT, CDR2 FQDESV (reference sequence). CDR3 size: 18 residues. The ends lost 5 bases at V and 0 bases at J; junction bases unmatched: 9. The CDR3 DNA is TGTGCCAGCAGCCCAGGGGACAGGTTAAGCTCTGGGGCCAACGTCCTGACTTTC. Its translation is CASSPGDRLSSGANVLTF.

The chain joins TRBV5-1 to TRBJ1-6, with 7 bases that match TRBD1. V gave up 5 bases and J gave up 10 bases; unmatched junction bases: 9. The CDR3 consists of 14 residues. Germline V gene lookup returns CDR1 SGHRS and CDR2 YFSETQ. The CDR3 sequence: CASSERQGGSPLHF. The CDR3 coding sequence is TGCGCCAGCAGTGAGAGGCAGGGGGGATCACCCCTCCACTTT.

This chain links TRBV9 with TRBJ1-1; TRBD1 aligns across 9 bases. After removal of 4 bases from V and 11 bases from J, the junction contained 12 bases not matched to a gene. There are 14 residues in the CDR3. Germline V gene data show CDR1 as SGDLS and CDR2 as YYNGEE. DNA of the CDR3: TGTGCCAGCAGCTCCCACGGGGACAGGGTACCGGCTTTCTTT. The encoded protein is CASSSHGDRVPAFF.